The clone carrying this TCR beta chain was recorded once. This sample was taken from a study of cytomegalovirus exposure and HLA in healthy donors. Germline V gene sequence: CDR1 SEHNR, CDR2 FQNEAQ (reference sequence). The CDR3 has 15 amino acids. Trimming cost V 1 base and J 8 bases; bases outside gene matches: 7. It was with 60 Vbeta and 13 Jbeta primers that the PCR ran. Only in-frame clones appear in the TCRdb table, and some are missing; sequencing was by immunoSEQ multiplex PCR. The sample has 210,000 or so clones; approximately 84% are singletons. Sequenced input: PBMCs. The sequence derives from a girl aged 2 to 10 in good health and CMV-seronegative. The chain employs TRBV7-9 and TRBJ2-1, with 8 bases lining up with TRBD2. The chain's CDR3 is CASSLVDSGRDEQFF. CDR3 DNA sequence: TGTGCCAGCAGCTTAGTGGACAGCGGGAGAGATGAGCAGTTCTTC.